The rows below give T cell receptor beta chains drawn from one sample of a study of T cell responses to AZD1222 COVID-19 vaccine. Sequencing used immunoSEQ multiplex PCR; TCRdb keeps in-frame clones, though not all of them. The table shows about 93,000 clones, with approximately 90% occurring only once. The input for sequencing was peripheral blood, taken 28 days after the second AZD1222 dose. The receptors originated from an adult who received the AZD1222 COVID-19 vaccine. The CDR3 runs from the conserved cysteine through the conserved F or W. D genes are given only for firm matches. Rows may omit the clone size; those that give it use once, few, many or a size class.

v_gene: TRBV15; d_gene: .; abundance: .; j_gene: TRBJ2-1; CDR3aa: CATSRELSGSYNEQFF; CDR3nt: TGTGCCACCAGCAGAGAACTATCCGGCTCCTACAATGAGCAGTTCTTC
v_gene: TRBV19; d_gene: .; abundance: .; j_gene: TRBJ2-1; CDR3aa: CASSIGIWPYNEQFF; CDR3nt: TGTGCCAGTAGTATAGGGATTTGGCCCTACAATGAGCAGTTCTTC
v_gene: TRBV5-5; d_gene: .; abundance: once; j_gene: TRBJ2-3; CDR3aa: CASSLAGFWADTQYF; CDR3nt: TGTGCCAGCAGCTTGGCGGGTTTCTGGGCAGATACGCAGTATTTT
v_gene: TRBV18; d_gene: .; abundance: .; j_gene: TRBJ1-6; CDR3aa: CASSRGSYNSPLHF; CDR3nt: TGTGCCAGCTCCCGGGGCTCCTATAATTCACCCCTCCACTTT
v_gene: TRBV11-2; d_gene: .; abundance: .; j_gene: TRBJ1-4; CDR3aa: CASRRGGINEKLFF; CDR3nt: TGTGCCAGCAGACGGGGGGGGATTAATGAAAAACTGTTTTTT
v_gene: TRBV12-3/TRBV12-4; d_gene: .; abundance: once; j_gene: TRBJ1-2; CDR3aa: CASSFGSGYTF; CDR3nt: TGTGCCAGCAGTTTTGGAAGTGGCTACACCTTC
v_gene: TRBV30; d_gene: .; abundance: .; j_gene: TRBJ1-1; CDR3aa: CAWTNFGGASTEAFF; CDR3nt: TGTGCCTGGACCAACTTCGGGGGGGCGAGCACTGAAGCTTTCTTT
v_gene: TRBV19; d_gene: TRBD2; abundance: .; j_gene: TRBJ2-7; CDR3aa: CASSPRRGVPSYEQYF; CDR3nt: TGTGCCAGTAGTCCCCGGCGGGGGGTACCCTCCTACGAGCAGTACTTC
v_gene: TRBV7-9; d_gene: .; abundance: .; j_gene: TRBJ1-1; CDR3aa: CASGTTGYTEAFF; CDR3nt: TGTGCCAGCGGAACTACAGGGTACACTGAAGCTTTCTTT
v_gene: TRBV21-1; d_gene: .; abundance: once; j_gene: TRBJ1-4; CDR3aa: CASSRRDRHEKLFF; CDR3nt: TGTGCCAGCAGCAGACGGGACAGACATGAAAAACTGTTTTTT
v_gene: TRBV7-9; d_gene: .; abundance: .; j_gene: TRBJ1-4; CDR3aa: CASSLGQLNEKLFF; CDR3nt: TGTGCCAGCAGCTTAGGACAGCTTAATGAAAAACTGTTTTTT
v_gene: TRBV29-1; d_gene: .; abundance: once; j_gene: TRBJ1-2; CDR3aa: CSVEPCLDCGYTF; CDR3nt: TGCAGCGTTGAACCCTGCCTTGATTGTGGCTACACCTTC
v_gene: TRBV29-1; d_gene: .; abundance: .; j_gene: TRBJ1-2; CDR3aa: CSVWVDYGYTF; CDR3nt: TGCAGCGTATGGGTGGACTATGGCTACACCTTC
v_gene: TRBV19; d_gene: .; abundance: .; j_gene: TRBJ2-7; CDR3aa: CASSLLGGYEQYF; CDR3nt: TGTGCCAGTAGTCTCCTAGGGGGTTACGAGCAGTACTTC